This T cell receptor beta chain was observed in a study of PD-1 blockade in classical Hodgkin lymphoma. Study-level points and caveats: Relative to healthy donors, newly diagnosed patients reportedly had lower baseline TCR diversity, which was reported as lower still in relapsed/refractory patients.

Time point: cycle 4 day 1 (C4D1), after five to seven weeks of nivolumab. All trial patients relapsed after autologous stem cell transplantation. Germline V gene sequence: CDR1 SGHAT, CDR2 FQNNGV. V was cut by 5 bases and J by 10 bases, with 12 bases left in between. The CDR3 totals 12 residues. Regarding this clone: The antigen remains undetermined.

Produced via immunoSEQ multiplex PCR; TCRdb's table is partial and in-frame only. The sample lists 30,000 to 50,000 clones; 70% to 85% were seen once. The source material was peripheral blood mononuclear cells (PBMCs), sampled before the fourth cycle of nivolumab. This clonotype originated in a human donor with classical Hodgkin lymphoma. The V gene is TRBV11-2, the J gene TRBJ2-1, with D perhaps TRBD1 or TRBD2 (6 bases each). In DNA form, the CDR3 reads TGTGCCAGCAGCCCCACAGGGAGGGAGCAGTTCTTC. Translated, it gives CASSPTGREQFF. Complete variable domain (other parts from reference TRBV11-2 and TRBJ2-1): EAGVAQSPRYKIIEKRQSVAFWCNPISGHATLYWYQQILGQGPKLLIQFQNNGVVDDSQLPKDRFSAERLKGVDSTLKIQPAKLEDSAVYLCASSPTGREQFFGPGTRLTVL.